This TCR beta chain was documented in a study of cytomegalovirus exposure and HLA in healthy donors. Study outcomes and limitations: As a later analysis revealed, most CMV-associated TCR beta chains appeared HLA-restricted.

Turning to this clone: Antigen specificity is unknown.

The germline CDR1 and CDR2 sequences are SGDLS and YYNGEE. The CDR3 covers 15 residues. V was cut by 2 bases and J by 3 bases, with 12 bases left in between. PCR involved 60 Vbeta and 13 Jbeta primers. Produced via immunoSEQ multiplex PCR; TCRdb's table is partial and in-frame only. The data hold under 150,000 clones, with over 60% observed a single time. The sequence came from a woman aged 40-49 years in good health and CMV-seronegative. The sequenced sample was PBMCs. The chain is built from TRBV9 and TRBJ2-1; possible D gene TRBD2, 6 bases. CDR3 amino acids: CASSVVGTGYNEQFF. As DNA, the CDR3 is TGTGCCAGCAGCGTGGTGGGGACTGGCTACAATGAGCAGTTCTTC.